This note documents a single TCR beta chain sequence. This specimen comes from a study of PD-1 blockade in classical Hodgkin lymphoma. Each and every patient relapsed after autologous stem cell transplantation, and patients got differing brentuximab vedotin exposure. The CDR3 length is 15 residues. CDR1 is SEHNR and CDR2 is FQNEAQ in the germline V gene (reference sequence). The V gene end was trimmed by 7 bases and the J gene end by 4 bases; junction bases not matched to a gene: 8. Only in-frame clones appear in the TCRdb table, and some are missing; sequencing was by immunoSEQ multiplex PCR. The table has 75,000 to 100,000 clones, approximately 80% seen once.

The genes are TRBV7-9 and TRBJ2-5; 11 nucleotides align to TRBD2. Here the sequenced sample was peripheral blood mononuclear cells (PBMCs), taken at baseline. This receptor was taken from a human donor with classical Hodgkin lymphoma. CDR3 nucleotides: TGTGCCAGCACGATGACTAGCGGGACTAGAGAGACCCAGTACTTC. Translating it yields CASTMTSGTRETQYF.